This T cell receptor (beta chain) was identified in a study of shared clonotypes between healthy human individuals. Study summary: Each donor contributed plates that comprised three CD4 naive, three CD4 memory, two CD8 naive and one CD8 memory.

CD45RO-negative, CCR7-positively selected cells formed the naive CD8 fraction, excluding terminally differentiated effector memory CD45RA+ cells. Germline CDR1 MNHNS, CDR2 SASEGT. Losses at the gene ends were 6 bases for V and 0 bases for J; bases not matched to a gene: 7. CDR3 length: 15 residues. Running of the assay took place at deep level. The table came from immunoSEQ multiplex PCR; TCRdb's copy has only in-frame clones and leaves some out. The sample records under 2,000,000 clones, just under 95% being singletons. Broader study findings: Some naive CD4 clonotypes, around 4.9%, turned up in common across four donors.

Note on this clone: Its matching antigen is unknown.

Input material: naive CD8+ T cells sorted from blood. The receptor was isolated from a man between 18 and 29 years old in good health. V is TRBV6-1 and J is TRBJ2-7; 8 positions agree with TRBD2. The CDR3 DNA follows: TGTGCCAGCAGACCTCCGGGACTAGTCTCCTACGAGCAGTACTTC. This codes for CASRPPGLVSYEQYF.